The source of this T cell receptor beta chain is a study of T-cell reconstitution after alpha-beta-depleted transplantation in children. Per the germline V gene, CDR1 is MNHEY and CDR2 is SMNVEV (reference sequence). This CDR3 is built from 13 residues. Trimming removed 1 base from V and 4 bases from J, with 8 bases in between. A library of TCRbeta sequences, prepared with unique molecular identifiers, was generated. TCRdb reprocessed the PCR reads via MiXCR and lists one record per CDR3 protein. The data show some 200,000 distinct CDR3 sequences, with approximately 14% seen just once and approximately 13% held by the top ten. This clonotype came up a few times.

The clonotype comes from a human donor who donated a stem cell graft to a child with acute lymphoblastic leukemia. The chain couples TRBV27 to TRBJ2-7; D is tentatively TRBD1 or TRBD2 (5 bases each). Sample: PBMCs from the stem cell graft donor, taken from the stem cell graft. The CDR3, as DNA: TGTGCCAGCAGTTTATGGGACGGATACGAGCAGTACTTC. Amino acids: CASSLWDGYEQYF.